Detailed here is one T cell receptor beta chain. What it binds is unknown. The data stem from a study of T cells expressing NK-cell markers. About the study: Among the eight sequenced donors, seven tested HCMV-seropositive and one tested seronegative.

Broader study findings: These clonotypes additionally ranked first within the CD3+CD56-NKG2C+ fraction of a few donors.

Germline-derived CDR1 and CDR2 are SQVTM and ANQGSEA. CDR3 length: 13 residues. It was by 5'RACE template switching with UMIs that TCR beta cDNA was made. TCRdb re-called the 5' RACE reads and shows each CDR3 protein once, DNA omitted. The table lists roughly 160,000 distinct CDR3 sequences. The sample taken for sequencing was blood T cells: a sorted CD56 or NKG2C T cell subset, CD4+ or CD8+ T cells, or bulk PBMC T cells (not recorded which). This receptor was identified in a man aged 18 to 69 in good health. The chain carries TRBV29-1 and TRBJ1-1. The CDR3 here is CSVDTSLNTEAFF.